The 30 T cell receptor beta chains listed next were all sequenced from one sample in a study of T cell changes during pregnancy in multiple sclerosis. Using immunoSEQ multiplex PCR, the repertoire was profiled, and TCRdb retains in-frame clones only, with some absent. The data hold tens of thousands of clones, with 75% to 90% observed a single time. The sample was CD4+ T cells from peripheral blood mononuclear cells, taken in the third trimester of pregnancy. The receptors stem from a female donor with multiple sclerosis, enrolled in a pregnancy study.

This chain uses TRBV29-1 with TRBJ2-7, with 8 bases identical to TRBD1. This CDR3 comprises 12 residues. The junction had 6 bases not matched to a gene; V was cut back by 7 bases and J by 4 bases. From germline, CDR1 is SQVTM and CDR2 ANQGSEA. This chain's CDR3 is CSAGDRTYEQYF. CDR3 bases: TGCAGCGCCGGGGACAGGACATACGAGCAGTACTTC.

V usage is TRBV19 and J usage is TRBJ1-1; no firm D call. Looked up from germline, CDR1 is LNHDA and CDR2 is SQIVND (reference sequence). This CDR3 is 13 amino acids long. Trimming removed 10 bases from V and 1 base from J, with 13 bases in between. CDR3 DNA sequence: TGTGCCACTCTAGGGCGGGCGAACACTGAAGCTTTCTTT. Its protein product is CATLGRANTEAFF.

The chain couples TRBV18 to TRBJ2-7; D is unclear. The length of the CDR3 is 13 residues. The germline V gene encodes CDR1 KGHSH and CDR2 LQKENI. Trimming cost V 3 bases and J 5 bases, with 11 bases left between them. The CDR3 DNA reads TGTGCCAGCTCACCTCTTTTGAGCGACGAGCAGTACTTC. Encoded protein: CASSPLLSDEQYF.

V is TRBV19 and J is TRBJ2-4; 11 positions match TRBD1. The trim removed 5 bases at V and 11 bases at J, leaving 2 bases unmatched. Looked up from germline, CDR1 is LNHDA and CDR2 is SQIVND (reference sequence). The CDR3 totals 12 residues. CDR3 protein: CASSGQGAVQYF. DNA of the CDR3: TGTGCCAGTAGTGGACAGGGGGCGGTTCAGTACTTC.

This clone was counted a few times. J is TRBJ1-5 and V is TRBV4-2; unclear D gene. The germline V and J ends were trimmed by 0 bases and 1 base, with 10 bases remaining between them. The CDR3 covers 16 residues. CDR1 LGHNA and CDR2 YNFKEQ come from the germline V gene. The CDR3 loop is CASSQDRRRSNQPQHF. The CDR3 DNA follows: TGTGCCAGCAGCCAAGATCGGAGGAGAAGCAATCAGCCCCAGCATTTT.

The V gene is TRBV5-8, the J gene TRBJ2-3; D may be TRBD1 (8 bases). This CDR3 has 16 residues. Germline lookup yields CDR1 SGHTS and CDR2 YDEGEE. Trimming pared 5 bases from V and 0 bases from J, leaving 16 bases between. CDR3 protein: CASRRGTGISTDTQYF. CDR3 coding DNA: TGTGCCAGCAGGCGGGGGACAGGTATTAGCACAGATACGCAGTATTTT.

This chain connects TRBV2 to TRBJ1-5, with a weak D call TRBD1 (5 bases). The V and J ends lost 1 base and 3 bases respectively, with 10 bases between them. The germline V gene has CDR1 SNHLY and CDR2 FYNNEI. This CDR3 spans 15 amino acids. CDR3 residues: CASSEEGNDNQPQHF. DNA of the CDR3: TGTGCCAGCAGTGAAGAGGGGAATGACAATCAGCCCCAGCATTTT.

The chain uses TRBV27 and TRBJ1-5, with D possibly TRBD1 on 6 matching bases. CDR1 MNHEY and CDR2 SMNVEV come from the germline V gene (reference sequence). Between the trimmed V and J ends, which lost 3 bases and 2 bases, there was a span of 14 bases. The CDR3 is 16 amino acids. CDR3 DNA: TGTGCCAGCAGTTTTAAGGGGGGGTATGGCAATCAGCCCCAGCATTTT. The encoded protein is CASSFKGGYGNQPQHF.

V is TRBV2 and J is TRBJ1-1; 11 positions match TRBD1. This CDR3 is built from 12 residues. Unmatched junction bases numbered 4, after V lost 11 bases and J lost 5 bases. Germline CDR1 is SNHLY and CDR2 is FYNNEI. The CDR3 nucleotides read TGTGCCCGGGACAGGGGGGGAACTGAAGCTTTCTTT. Translating gives CARDRGGTEAFF. Full variable domain (rest looked up from reference TRBV2 and TRBJ1-1): EPEVTQTPSHQVTQMGQEVILRCVPISNHLYFYWYRQILGQKVEFLVSFYNNEISEKSEIFDDQFSVERPDGSNFTLKIRSTKLEDSAMYFCARDRGGTEAFFGQGTRLTVV.

This chain uses TRBV7-6 with TRBJ1-3; D not resolved. Per the germline V gene, CDR1 is SGHVS and CDR2 is FNYEAQ. V was cut by 4 bases and J by 9 bases, with 7 bases left in between. The CDR3 consists of 11 residues. CDR3 DNA: TGTGCCAGCAGCTCCGTCGGCACCATATATTTT. Translated: CASSSVGTIYF.

J is TRBJ1-1 and V is TRBV27; D call uncertain. CDR1 and CDR2 from the germline V gene are MNHEY and SMNVEV (reference sequence). V was clipped by 5 bases and J by 4 bases, with 11 bases between them. This CDR3 is built from 13 residues. The CDR3 nucleotides are TGTGCCAGCAGTACAACTCCGGGCACTGAAGCTTTCTTT. This codes for CASSTTPGTEAFF.

This clone was picked up one time. J is TRBJ1-4 and V is TRBV7-8; 8 bases agree with TRBD1. V shed 4 bases, J shed 8 bases, and the junction held 6 bases outside the gene matches. The CDR3 has 14 amino acids. Germline V CDR1 and CDR2: SGHVS, FQNEAQ. CDR3 DNA: TGTGCCAGCAGCTCGACAGGGGCGAGGGAAAAACTGTTTTTT. This gives the protein CASSSTGAREKLFF.

J is TRBJ1-1 and V is TRBV29-1, with 7 nucleotides matching TRBD1. The V and J ends lost 4 bases and 3 bases, in that order; junction bases with no gene match: 8. Germline lookup yields CDR1 SQVTM and CDR2 ANQGSEA. The CDR3 is made up of 14 amino acids. As DNA, the CDR3 is TGCAGCGTTGGGAGGGGGCCCCTAGACACTGAAGCTTTCTTT. Protein product: CSVGRGPLDTEAFF.

DNA for the CDR3: TGTGCCAGCTCACCGGGACAGGGGAACACTGAAGCTTTCTTT. It codes for CASSPGQGNTEAFF. This chain connects TRBV18 to TRBJ1-1, with 9 positions matching TRBD1. With V trimmed by 3 bases and J by 1 base, 0 bases remained unmatched. The CDR3 runs 14 residues. Germline CDR1 reads KGHSH; CDR2 reads LQKENI.

This sequence joins TRBV19 and TRBJ1-3; the D is unclear. V was trimmed by 4 bases and J by 4 bases, leaving 11 bases between them. Germline V lookup: CDR1 LNHDA, CDR2 SQIVND (reference sequence). This CDR3 is built from 14 residues. The CDR3 is CASSTGVDGNTIYF. The DNA of the CDR3 is TGTGCCAGTAGTACCGGGGTGGACGGAAACACCATATATTTT.

The rearrangement links TRBV5-1 to TRBJ1-2, with D maybe TRBD1 (5 bases). V lost 5 bases, J lost 1 base, and 15 bases lay in between. Germline V gene sequence: CDR1 SGHRS, CDR2 YFSETQ. This CDR3 spans 15 amino acids. In DNA form, the CDR3 reads TGCGCCAGCAGTCTCGGGACTGCACTTAACTATGGCTACACCTTC. Translation gives CASSLGTALNYGYTF.

The V gene is TRBV2, the J gene TRBJ2-1, with D hard to call. The ends were cut back, 3 bases at V and 7 bases at J, with 7 bases in the middle. The CDR3 spans 12 residues. Germline values: CDR1 SNHLY, CDR2 FYNNEI. In DNA form, the CDR3 reads TGTGCCAGCAGTGACAGGCGAAATGAGCAGTTCTTC. Amino acid sequence: CASSDRRNEQFF. The entire variable domain, with the rest obtained from reference TRBV2 and TRBJ2-1, is as follows: EPEVTQTPSHQVTQMGQEVILRCVPISNHLYFYWYRQILGQKVEFLVSFYNNEISEKSEIFDDQFSVERPDGSNFTLKIRSTKLEDSAMYFCASSDRRNEQFFGPGTRLTVL.

CDR3 in amino acids: CASSVRGWDNEQFF. The DNA of the CDR3 is TGCGCCAGCAGCGTCAGAGGGTGGGACAATGAGCAGTTCTTC. The chain has TRBV5-1 and TRBJ2-1; tentatively, D is TRBD2 (5 bases). Germline assignment: CDR1 SGHRS and CDR2 YFSETQ. Trimming left V 4 bases short and J 5 bases short, with 13 bases between. This CDR3 is built from 14 residues. Combining the CDR3 with reference TRBV5-1 and TRBJ2-1 gives the whole variable domain KAGVTQTPRYLIKTRGQQVTLSCSPISGHRSVSWYQQTPGQGLQFLFEYFSETQRNKGNFPGRFSGRQFSNSRSEMNVSTLELGDSALYLCASSVRGWDNEQFFGPGTRLTVL.

Judged by abundance, this clone is medium-sized. The chain couples TRBV5-1 to TRBJ1-1; weak D call: TRBD1 (5 bases). The CDR3 sequence is 14 residues long. Germline CDR1 reads SGHRS; CDR2 reads YFSETQ. Between the trimmed V and J ends, which lost 0 bases and 4 bases, there was a span of 10 bases. CDR3 loop: CASSLAGGATEAFF. As DNA, the CDR3 is TGCGCCAGCAGCTTGGCCGGAGGGGCCACTGAAGCTTTCTTT.

This clone was counted once. V is TRBV6-5 and J is TRBJ1-1; D is perhaps TRBD1 (5 bases). V was shortened by 2 bases and J by 7 bases, with 17 bases between the two germline ends. This CDR3 contains 15 residues. CDR1 and CDR2 from the germline V gene are MNHEY and SVGAGI. CDR3 DNA sequence: TGTGCCAGCAGTTACGGGGCCGGTAACAGCTATGAAGCTTTCTTT. As protein: CASSYGAGNSYEAFF.

The genes are TRBV21-1 and TRBJ2-5; the tabulated D call, TRBD2, remains unverified against the DNA. TRBV21-1 is marked as a pseudogene. This CDR3 spans 16 amino acids. CDR3 sequence (DNA): TGTGCCAGCAGCAAAATCGGCGGGTGGGGTGCGGAGACCCAGTACTTC. Its protein is CASSKIGGWGAETQYF.

This chain links TRBV5-1 with TRBJ2-1; weak D call: TRBD1 (6 bases). The CDR3 has 16 residues. The germline V and J ends were trimmed by 3 bases and 6 bases, with 19 bases remaining between them. The germline V gene has CDR1 SGHRS and CDR2 YFSETQ. Written as DNA, the CDR3 is TGCGCCAGCAGCTCAACCGCAGGGGCCCAGGGCAATGAGCAGTTCTTC. It translates to CASSSTAGAQGNEQFF.

The chain is built from TRBV2 and TRBJ1-5; 8 positions match TRBD1. The CDR3 runs to 13 residues. The germline V gene encodes CDR1 SNHLY and CDR2 FYNNEI. V lost 7 bases to trimming and J lost 6 bases; unmatched junction nucleotides: 5. The CDR3 nucleotides read TGTGCCAGCAAGACAGGGGCGGCTCAGCCCCAGCATTTT. Protein: CASKTGAAQPQHF.

This chain connects TRBV5-8 to TRBJ2-7; TRBD1 matches 10 bases. The CDR3 runs to 15 residues. Germline V lookup: CDR1 SGHTS, CDR2 YDEGEE. The V segment lost 0 bases and the J segment 2 bases; nucleotides outside the gene matches: 2. The CDR3 is CASSLEGTGAYEQYF. The CDR3 DNA follows: TGTGCCAGCAGCTTGGAGGGGACAGGGGCCTACGAGCAGTACTTC. Looking up the rest from reference TRBV5-8 and TRBJ2-7 gives the full variable domain: EAGVTQSPTHLIKTRGQQATLRCSPISGHTSVYWYQQALGLGLQFLLWYDEGEERNRGNFPPRFSGRQFPNYSSELNVNALELEDSALYLCASSLEGTGAYEQYFGPGTRLTVT.

This rearrangement joins TRBV7-8 to TRBJ1-5, with TRBD1 matching 7 bases. The CDR3 loop spans 15 amino acids. The V segment lost 5 bases and the J segment 3 bases; nucleotides outside the gene matches: 7. The germline V gene has CDR1 SGHVS and CDR2 FQNEAQ. The CDR3 reads CASSTRTGVNQPQHF. CDR3 coding DNA: TGTGCCAGCAGCACGAGGACAGGAGTCAATCAGCCCCAGCATTTT.

V and J are TRBV6-5 and TRBJ1-1, with D perhaps TRBD1 (5 bases). The CDR3 has 15 residues. Trimming removed 7 bases at V and 4 bases at J, with 19 bases between. Germline V CDR1 and CDR2: MNHEY, SVGAGI. The DNA of the CDR3 is TGTGCCAGCACTCCACTCCCGGCAGGGTTCACTGAAGCTTTCTTT. Its protein is CASTPLPAGFTEAFF.

The chain recombines TRBV4-1 with TRBJ2-3; 12 bases are shared with TRBD2. Germline assignment: CDR1 MGHRA and CDR2 YSYEKL. There are 16 residues in the CDR3. V was pared by 4 bases and J by 4 bases, with 6 bases of the junction left unmatched. The chain's CDR3 is CASSPTSGRGADTQYF. The CDR3 DNA sequence: TGCGCCAGCAGCCCGACTAGCGGGAGAGGCGCAGATACGCAGTATTTT.

V gene TRBV5-5 combines with J gene TRBJ1-5, with TRBD1 as a possible D gene (5 bases). The germline gives CDR1 SGHKS, CDR2 YYEKEE (reference sequence). The CDR3 is 13 amino acids. V lost 0 bases to trimming and J lost 7 bases, with 8 bases between them. The CDR3 DNA sequence: TGTGCCAGCAGCTTGGAATGGGGCCAGCCCCAGCATTTT. Translating it yields CASSLEWGQPQHF.

The CDR3 reads CASSSDPEGHYGYTF. As DNA, the CDR3 is TGTGCCAGCAGTAGTGATCCGGAGGGGCACTATGGCTACACCTTC. This chain connects TRBV2 to TRBJ1-2; a weak D match, TRBD1 (5 bases). CDR3 length: 15 residues. CDR1 is SNHLY and CDR2 is FYNNEI in the germline V gene. Trimming removed 5 bases at V and 3 bases at J, with 16 bases between.

The chain links TRBV11-3 to TRBJ2-1; 8 bases line up with TRBD1. The CDR3 is 15 amino acids. V lost 5 bases, J lost 4 bases, and 7 bases stayed unmatched. CDR1 and CDR2 (germline): SGHNT, YENEEA. Here the CDR3 DNA reads TGTGCCAGCAGCGTCGGACAGGGATTGTACAATGAGCAGTTCTTC. Translation gives CASSVGQGLYNEQFF.